These 9 T cell receptor beta chains originate from one sample sequenced in a study of cytomegalovirus exposure and HLA in healthy donors. The study ran its PCR with 60 Vbeta and 13 Jbeta primers. Clones were read by immunoSEQ multiplex PCR, and TCRdb kept only the in-frame ones, dropping some. Seen here are over 100,000 clones, over 80% observed once, and the top ten hold approximately 1.5%. The sequenced sample consisted of PBMCs. Receptors were obtained from a man aged 35-49 years in good health and CMV-seronegative.

The chain combines TRBV19 with TRBJ1-2; D call uncertain. The V end lost 1 base, the J end lost 3 bases, and 12 bases lay between the germline ends. The CDR3 totals 15 residues. Germline V CDR1 and CDR2: LNHDA, SQIVND (reference sequence). DNA of the CDR3: TGTGCCAGTAGTATAGTGGCAATGGCGGACTATGGCTACACCTTC. Translated: CASSIVAMADYGYTF.

The chain joins TRBV7-2 to TRBJ1-4, with TRBD1 matching 7 bases. Germline loops: CDR1 SGHTA, CDR2 FQGNSA. After removal of 0 bases from V and 5 bases from J, the junction contained 9 bases not matched to a gene. The CDR3 runs 17 residues. This CDR3 is CASSLAVGGGGNEKLFF. CDR3 DNA sequence: TGTGCCAGCAGCTTAGCGGTAGGGGGCGGGGGGAATGAAAAACTGTTTTTT.

The CDR3 reads CASSVDRENAGNTIYF. CDR3 coding DNA: TGTGCCAGCAGCGTGGACAGGGAAAATGCTGGAAACACCATATATTTT. The chain joins TRBV9 to TRBJ1-3; 8 nucleotides align to TRBD1. The CDR3 consists of 16 residues. Germline V gene lookup returns CDR1 SGDLS and CDR2 YYNGEE. The J segment lost 2 bases and the V segment lost 2 bases, leaving 6 bases of the junction unmatched.

Ten or more counts support this clone. The genes are TRBV2 and TRBJ1-4, with D uncertain. CDR1 and CDR2 (germline): SNHLY, FYNNEI. This CDR3 contains 15 residues. Trimming took off 2 bases at V and 5 bases at J, with 12 bases between the two ends. The CDR3 loop reads CASSEYAGPNEKLFF. The CDR3 nucleotides are TGTGCCAGCAGTGAATACGCAGGTCCAAATGAAAAACTGTTTTTT.

This clone was observed once. The V gene is TRBV20-1, the J gene TRBJ1-1; D remains unclear. The germline gives CDR1 DFQATT, CDR2 SNEGSKA (reference sequence). V gave up 7 bases and J gave up 2 bases, with 5 bases separating them. This CDR3 spans 10 amino acids. CDR3 protein: CSVYNTEAFF. CDR3 nucleotide sequence: TGCAGTGTCTATAACACTGAAGCTTTCTTT.

Worth noting for this clone: At one end the junction does not follow the germline gene, possibly because of a read error. In nucleotides, the CDR3 is TGCAGCACCGGCAGGCGGGAGGGCACCGATACGCAGTATTTT. This codes for CSTGRREGTDTQYF. The V gene is TRBV29-1, the J gene TRBJ2-3, with 9 bases matching TRBD2. This CDR3 is 14 amino acids long. The germline V gene has CDR1 SQVTM and CDR2 ANQGSEA.

This clone was detected a few times. V is TRBV30 and J is TRBJ1-6; a possible D gene is TRBD1 (5 bases). The CDR3 is made up of 15 amino acids. CDR1 is GTSNPN, CDR2 SVGIG, per germline (reference sequence). Trimming left V 5 bases short and J 4 bases short, with 15 bases between. CDR3 in amino acids: CAWSSPGLYNSPLHF. The CDR3 DNA reads TGTGCCTGGTCGTCCCCGGGACTGTATAATTCACCCCTCCACTTT.

CDR3 in amino acids: CASLSAGANVLTF. CDR3 sequence (DNA): TGTGCCAGCCTCTCGGCTGGGGCCAACGTCCTGACTTTC. This sequence joins TRBV28 and TRBJ2-6; D unresolved. The CDR3 has 13 amino acids. Germline CDR1 is MDHEN and CDR2 is SYDVKM. Trimming removed 8 bases from V and 2 bases from J, with 7 bases in between.

This clone was seen more than once but under ten times. The rearrangement joins TRBV28 to TRBJ2-6, with 8 positions matching TRBD1. The CDR3 spans 20 residues. V shed 5 bases, J shed 4 bases, and the junction held 19 bases outside the gene matches. In germline, CDR1 is MDHEN, CDR2 SYDVKM. CDR3 bases: TGTGCCAGCAGTCGCCTTTTCGGACAGGGCCCTCGACTAGGGGCCAACGTCCTGACTTTC. It yields the protein CASSRLFGQGPRLGANVLTF.